This entry features one T cell receptor (beta chain) sequence. This sample is part of a study of blood T cell repertoires in COVID-19. Study background: COVID-19 samples collected from the United States, Italy and Spain covered acute and convalescent phases.

TCRdb's table, derived via immunoSEQ multiplex PCR, lists solely in-frame clones and lacks some. The sample contains some 240,000 clones, around 84% of which appear only once. The CDR3 loop spans 17 amino acids. Per the germline V gene, CDR1 is SGHRS and CDR2 is YFSETQ. V was shortened by 2 bases and J by 2 bases, with 20 bases between the two germline ends. Participants were aged roughly 18 to 95 years, lived in 25 or so US areas, and enrolled virtually. Participants classified as exposed had met a COVID-19 case within 2 weeks before study entry. V usage is TRBV5-1 and J usage is TRBJ2-7; TRBD1 is a possible D gene (5 bases). The material sequenced was PBMCs or T cells enriched from blood (not recorded which). The receptor was derived from a woman between 50 and 59 years old who had been exposed to COVID-19. The CDR3, as DNA: TGCGCCAGCAGCTTAACCGCTGTGCAGGGCAGGGCCTACGAGCAGTACTTC. It is translated as CASSLTAVQGRAYEQYF.